The sequence of this TCR beta chain was determined in a study of type 1 and type 2 diabetes patients. Study in general: Participants included type 1 and type 2 diabetes patients plus nondiabetic controls. The whole study generated about 19 million paired-end reads. Whole-study findings and limits: Type 2 diabetes and control samples shared highly correlated V and J usage, averaging around 0.97.

This clonotype was seen at least ten times. The antigen remains unidentified. Germline CDR1 SNHLY, CDR2 FYNNEI. The CDR3 is made up of 15 amino acids. Trimming cost V 6 bases and J 4 bases; bases outside gene matches: 8. Amplification started from genomic DNA. A primer set of 30 forward and 13 reverse primers amplified the CDR3. TCRdb independently ran MiXCR on the multiplex PCR reads; one entry per CDR3 protein. Of 280,000 or so distinct CDR3 sequences in the sample, 47% were seen once. Roughly 10 milliliters of peripheral blood were collected from each participant. Input material: peripheral blood mononuclear cells (PBMCs). The J gene is TRBJ2-1, the V gene TRBV2, with 8 bases identical to TRBD2. This receptor was taken from a man younger than 35 with type 2 diabetes. CDR3 region: CASRYKAGAYNEQFF. The CDR3 region has the DNA TGTGCCAGCAGGTATAAAGCGGGAGCTTACAATGAGCAGTTCTTC.